Presented here are 25 T cell receptor beta chains from one specimen sequenced in a study of OX40 agonist ivuxolimab in advanced cancers. The protocol was immunoSEQ multiplex PCR, while the TCRdb copy is restricted to in-frame clones and leaves out a portion. The data hold tens of thousands of clones, with 93% observed a single time. The specimen comprised CD4+ or CD8+ T cells sorted from blood, sampled in a trial of the OX40 agonist ivuxolimab. The receptors were sampled from an adult with an advanced solid tumor such as melanoma, head and neck, liver or kidney cancer.

This chain connects TRBV7-9 to TRBJ2-1; D is undetermined. This CDR3 contains 13 residues. The germline V gene encodes CDR1 SEHNR and CDR2 FQNEAQ (reference sequence). The germline V and J ends were trimmed by 2 bases and 8 bases, with 10 bases remaining between them. Here the CDR3 reads CASSLPSVDEQFF. The CDR3 nucleotides are TGTGCCAGCAGCTTACCATCCGTGGATGAGCAGTTCTTC.

The rearrangement links TRBV27 to TRBJ1-1; D gene uncertain. The CDR3 totals 17 residues. With 2 bases removed from V and 1 base from J, the gap between germline ends came to 17 bases. Germline lookup yields CDR1 MNHEY and CDR2 SMNVEV (reference sequence). In DNA, the CDR3 is TGTGCCAGCAGTTTACAGCATACCCCCCTGGGGAACACTGAAGCTTTCTTT. Amino acid sequence: CASSLQHTPLGNTEAFF.

The CDR3 loop reads CASSPGLAGGGYEQYF. DNA of the CDR3: TGTGCCAGCAGCCCGGGACTAGCGGGAGGCGGGTACGAGCAGTACTTC. The chain has TRBV7-2 and TRBJ2-7; 15 nucleotides agree with TRBD2. The CDR3 runs 16 residues. The junction had 6 bases not matched to a gene; V was cut back by 5 bases and J by 4 bases. CDR1 and CDR2 from the germline V gene are SGHTA and FQGNSA.

V gene TRBV27 combines with J gene TRBJ2-7; TRBD1 matches 7 bases. J gave up 2 bases and V 6 bases, and 7 bases lay outside the gene matches. This CDR3 has 14 amino acids. The germline V gene encodes CDR1 MNHEY and CDR2 SMNVEV (reference sequence). The CDR3 bases are TGTGCCAGCAGAGCACAGGGGCCACCCTACGAGCAGTACTTC. Translating it yields CASRAQGPPYEQYF.

The rearrangement uses TRBV28 and TRBJ2-1; 9 bases line up with TRBD1. V gave up 4 bases and J gave up 4 bases; unmatched junction bases: 8. The germline V gene encodes CDR1 MDHEN and CDR2 SYDVKM. CDR3 length: 16 amino acids. This CDR3 reads CASSWTGEKPYNEQFF. The CDR3, as DNA: TGTGCCAGCAGTTGGACAGGGGAAAAACCATACAATGAGCAGTTCTTC.

V is TRBV5-6 and J is TRBJ2-3; D possibly corresponds to TRBD2 (5 bases). CDR1 SGHDT and CDR2 YYEEEE come from the germline V gene. Trimming cost V 4 bases and J 2 bases, with 8 bases left between them. The CDR3 runs to 13 residues. The CDR3 loop reads CASSLDYTDTQYF. The CDR3 DNA is TGTGCCAGCAGCCTAGACTACACAGATACGCAGTATTTT.

This chain joins TRBV2 and TRBJ2-7; 13 bases fit TRBD2. Per the germline V gene, CDR1 is SNHLY and CDR2 is FYNNEI. V trimming: 1 base; J trimming: 6 bases; junction bases outside the gene matches: 6. The CDR3 covers 16 residues. Here the CDR3 reads CASSEDFGLAGAEQYF. The DNA of the CDR3 is TGTGCCAGCAGTGAAGATTTCGGACTAGCGGGAGCCGAGCAGTACTTC.

V gene TRBV2 combines with J gene TRBJ2-7, with D hard to call. The CDR3 is 12 residues long. Germline assignment: CDR1 SNHLY and CDR2 FYNNEI. V lost 5 bases and J 2 bases, leaving 7 bases between the germline ends. The CDR3 DNA follows: TGTGCCAGCAGTTACCTCGCCTACGAGCAGTACTTC. As protein: CASSYLAYEQYF.

The rearrangement uses TRBV6-5 and TRBJ2-5; 9 nucleotides match TRBD2. Trimming took 2 bases from V and 2 from J; bases not matched to a gene: 3. Germline V lookup: CDR1 MNHEY, CDR2 SVGAGI. The CDR3 is made up of 15 amino acids. The chain's CDR3 is CASSYETSGQETQYF. CDR3 sequence (DNA): TGTGCCAGCAGTTACGAGACTAGCGGTCAAGAGACCCAGTACTTC.

This clone has a handful of counts. Other DNA sequences in this specimen translate into the identical CDR3. The chain combines TRBV5-6 with TRBJ2-7; 9 bases line up with TRBD2. Losses at the gene ends were 0 bases for V and 4 bases for J; bases not matched to a gene: 14. Germline loops: CDR1 SGHDT, CDR2 YYEEEE. CDR3 length: 18 amino acids. The chain's CDR3 is CASSLATGGREGRYEQYF. The CDR3 DNA reads as TGTGCCAGCAGCTTGGCCACTGGGGGGCGGGAGGGACGGTACGAGCAGTACTTC.

This clone was detected a few times. This chain connects TRBV7-8 to TRBJ1-5, with D possibly matching TRBD1 (5 bases). From germline, CDR1 is SGHVS and CDR2 FQNEAQ. The CDR3 is 16 amino acids. Trimming stripped 4 bases from V and 3 bases from J, with 16 bases between. CDR3 residues: CASSSEPTDYNQPQHF. The CDR3 region has the DNA TGTGCCAGCAGCTCAGAGCCGACAGACTACAATCAGCCCCAGCATTTT.

This rearrangement joins TRBV4-1 to TRBJ2-1; 8 bases align to TRBD2. The CDR3 is 16 amino acids. The germline CDR1 and CDR2 sequences are MGHRA and YSYEKL. V lost 1 base to trimming and J lost 6 bases; unmatched junction nucleotides: 8. CDR3 sequence: CASSQGQREFFNEQFF. CDR3 DNA sequence: TGCGCCAGCAGCCAAGGGCAGCGGGAGTTCTTCAATGAGCAGTTCTTC.

The rearrangement links TRBV7-6 to TRBJ2-1, with 7 bases identical to TRBD2. Germline CDR1 reads SGHVS; CDR2 reads FNYEAQ. This CDR3 is 16 amino acids long. After removal of 3 bases from V and 9 bases from J, the junction contained 14 bases not matched to a gene. CDR3 residues: CASSLEPGLGLGEQFF. For the CDR3, the DNA is TGTGCCAGCAGCTTGGAACCTGGACTAGGATTGGGTGAGCAGTTCTTC.

This clone showed up just a few times. The rearrangement uses TRBV7-9 and TRBJ1-1; 9 bases line up with TRBD1. The length of the CDR3 is 15 residues. Trimming removed 5 bases from V and 7 bases from J; junction bases left unmatched: 11. The germline V gene encodes CDR1 SEHNR and CDR2 FQNEAQ (reference sequence). CDR3 bases: TGTGCCAGCAGCGGGCGGGGACAGGGATACATTGAAGCTTTCTTT. Protein: CASSGRGQGYIEAFF. The full variable domain, in which reference TRBV7-9 and TRBJ1-1 provide the parts outside the CDR3, is DTGVSQNPRHKITKRGQNVTFRCDPISEHNRLYWYRQTLGQGPEFLTYFQNEAQLEKSRLLSDRFSAERPKGSFSTLEIQRTEQGDSAMYLCASSGRGQGYIEAFFGQGTRLTVV.

The chain uses TRBV10-3 and TRBJ2-2, with TRBD2 matching 7 bases. The junction had 3 bases not matched to a gene; V was cut back by 8 bases and J by 0 bases. Germline CDR1 is ENHRY and CDR2 is SYGVKD. This CDR3 region has 14 residues. The DNA of the CDR3 is TGTGCCATCCTAGCGGCGTCGAACACCGGGGAGCTGTTTTTT. This codes for CAILAASNTGELFF.

The V gene is TRBV11-2, the J gene TRBJ2-7, with unresolved D. This CDR3 comprises 12 residues. Trimming took off 2 bases at V and 5 bases at J, with 7 bases between the two ends. Germline loops: CDR1 SGHAT, CDR2 FQNNGV. In DNA form, the CDR3 reads TGTGCCAGCAGCTTAAGGGCCCACGAGCAGTACTTC. The encoded protein is CASSLRAHEQYF.

This clone was recorded a few times. V is TRBV30 and J is TRBJ1-5; TRBD1 might be the D (6 bases). Germline lookup yields CDR1 GTSNPN and CDR2 SVGIG (reference sequence). V dropped 5 bases and J dropped 0 bases, with 14 bases sitting between them. The CDR3 has 15 residues. The CDR3 coding sequence is TGTGCCTGGTACCATCAGGGGTATAGCAATCAGCCCCAGCATTTT. The encoded protein is CAWYHQGYSNQPQHF.

The chain combines TRBV4-3 with TRBJ1-1; the match to TRBD1 covers 7 bases. V gave up 4 bases and J gave up 1 base; unmatched junction bases: 3. The germline V gene has CDR1 LGHNA and CDR2 YSLEER. There are 14 residues in the CDR3. For the CDR3, the DNA is TGCGCCAGCAGCCCGGGACAGAAGAACACTGAAGCTTTCTTT. Encoded protein: CASSPGQKNTEAFF.

This rearrangement joins TRBV4-3 to TRBJ1-5; weak D call: TRBD1 (6 bases). The germline CDR1 and CDR2 sequences are LGHNA and YSLEER. V was shortened by 3 bases and J by 4 bases, with 16 bases between the two germline ends. The CDR3 length is 16 residues. The CDR3 DNA follows: TGCGCCAGCAGCCAGTTCTTTGGGCAGGGGAATCAGCCCCAGCATTTT. Its translation: CASSQFFGQGNQPQHF.

The rearrangement links TRBV7-8 to TRBJ1-2; 7 positions match TRBD1. V lost 5 bases to trimming and J lost 6 bases; unmatched junction nucleotides: 9. The CDR3 loop spans 14 amino acids. From germline, CDR1 is SGHVS and CDR2 FQNEAQ. CDR3 DNA sequence: TGTGCCAGCAGCGGTAACAGGGGAGTCCATGGCTACACCTTC. It yields the protein CASSGNRGVHGYTF.

The chain employs TRBV25-1 and TRBJ1-2; 7 bases fit TRBD1. Germline V gene data show CDR1 as MGHDK and CDR2 as SYGVNS. V was clipped by 3 bases and J by 4 bases; unmatched bases: 11. The CDR3 sequence is 16 residues long. The CDR3 region is CASSDRGPRDSYGYTF. The CDR3 DNA is TGTGCCAGCAGTGATCGAGGTCCCCGGGACAGCTATGGCTACACCTTC.

V and J are TRBV18 and TRBJ2-3; tentatively, D is TRBD1 (6 bases). The CDR3 sequence is 15 residues long. The germline CDR1 and CDR2 sequences are KGHSH and LQKENI. Trimming took off 2 bases at V and 4 bases at J, with 13 bases between the two ends. CDR3 sequence (DNA): TGTGCCAGCTCACCATTTTCACAGGGCCCAGATACGCAGTATTTT. Protein product: CASSPFSQGPDTQYF.

This chain joins TRBV4-3 and TRBJ2-1, with D unclear. Germline lookup yields CDR1 LGHNA and CDR2 YSLEER. With 4 bases removed from V and 3 bases from J, the gap between germline ends came to 13 bases. The CDR3 consists of 15 residues. CDR3 region: CASSPTLGVYNEQFF. The CDR3 DNA reads as TGCGCCAGCAGCCCCACTCTAGGAGTCTACAATGAGCAGTTCTTC.

The chain employs TRBV28 and TRBJ1-5, with a tentative D call TRBD1 (5 bases). The V gene lost 2 bases and the J gene lost 0 bases, with 8 bases spanning the gap. Germline CDR1 is MDHEN and CDR2 is SYDVKM. The CDR3 has 15 amino acids. CDR3 region: CASSLEGVSNQPQHF. The CDR3 bases are TGTGCCAGCAGTTTAGAAGGGGTTAGCAATCAGCCCCAGCATTTT.

V is TRBV10-2 and J is TRBJ1-5; 8 bases map to TRBD1. Germline CDR1 is WSHSY and CDR2 is SAAADI. The CDR3 has 12 residues. The J segment lost 7 bases and the V segment lost 10 bases, leaving 6 bases of the junction unmatched. The CDR3 here is CATGQGNQPQHF. For the CDR3, the DNA is TGCGCCACCGGACAGGGAAACCAGCCCCAGCATTTT.